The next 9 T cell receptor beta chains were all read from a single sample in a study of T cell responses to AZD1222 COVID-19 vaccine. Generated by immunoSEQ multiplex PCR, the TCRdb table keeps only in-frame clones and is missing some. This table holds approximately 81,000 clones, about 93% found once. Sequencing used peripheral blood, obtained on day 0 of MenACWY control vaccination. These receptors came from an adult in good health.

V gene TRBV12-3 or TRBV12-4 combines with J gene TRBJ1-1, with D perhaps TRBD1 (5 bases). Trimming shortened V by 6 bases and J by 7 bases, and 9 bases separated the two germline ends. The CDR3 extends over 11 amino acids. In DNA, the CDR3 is TGTGCCAGCAGCCTCAGGGTTGAAGCTTTCTTT. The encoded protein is CASSLRVEAFF.

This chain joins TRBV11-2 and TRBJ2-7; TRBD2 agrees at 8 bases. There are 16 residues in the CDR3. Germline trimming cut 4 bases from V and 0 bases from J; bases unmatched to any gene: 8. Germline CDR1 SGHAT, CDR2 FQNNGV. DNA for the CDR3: TGTGCCAGCAGCTACGATAGCGGGATTTCCTCCTACGAGCAGTACTTC. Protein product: CASSYDSGISSYEQYF.

The CDR3, as DNA: TGTGCCAGCAGGTCACACCTCGGGACAACCAATGAGCAGTTCTTC. It yields the protein CASRSHLGTTNEQFF. The gene calls are TRBV6-5 and TRBJ2-1, with D perhaps TRBD1 (6 bases). CDR3 length equals 15 residues. Germline CDR1 is MNHEY and CDR2 is SVGAGI. Trimming removed 6 bases from V and 6 bases from J, with 18 bases in between.

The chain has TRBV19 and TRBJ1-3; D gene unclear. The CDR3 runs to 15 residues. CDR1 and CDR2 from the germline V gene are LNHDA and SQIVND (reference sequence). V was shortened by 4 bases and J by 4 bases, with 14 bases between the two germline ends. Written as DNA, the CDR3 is TGTGCCAGTAGTAGGGCACCGATATCCGGAAACACCATATATTTT. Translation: CASSRAPISGNTIYF.

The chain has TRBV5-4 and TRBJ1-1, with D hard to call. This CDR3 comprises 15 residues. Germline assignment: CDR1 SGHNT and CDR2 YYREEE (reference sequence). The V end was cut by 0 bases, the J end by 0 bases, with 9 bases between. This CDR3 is CASSLAKAVNTEAFF. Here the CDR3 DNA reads TGTGCCAGCAGCTTGGCGAAGGCGGTGAACACTGAAGCTTTCTTT. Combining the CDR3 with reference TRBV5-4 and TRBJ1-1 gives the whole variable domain ETGVTQSPTHLIKTRGQQVTLRCSSQSGHNTVSWYQQALGQGPQFIFQYYREEENGRGNFPPRFSGLQFPNYSSELNVNALELDDSALYLCASSLAKAVNTEAFFGQGTRLTVV.

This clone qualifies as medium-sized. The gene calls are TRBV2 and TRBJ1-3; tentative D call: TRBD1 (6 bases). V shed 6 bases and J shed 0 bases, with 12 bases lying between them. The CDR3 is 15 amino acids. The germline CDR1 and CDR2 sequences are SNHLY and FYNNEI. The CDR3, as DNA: TGTGCCAGCAGGTTTGACAGGTCCTCTGGAAACACCATATATTTT. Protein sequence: CASRFDRSSGNTIYF. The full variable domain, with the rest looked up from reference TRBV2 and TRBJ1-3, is EPEVTQTPSHQVTQMGQEVILRCVPISNHLYFYWYRQILGQKVEFLVSFYNNEISEKSEIFDDQFSVERPDGSNFTLKIRSTKLEDSAMYFCASRFDRSSGNTIYFGEGSWLTVV.

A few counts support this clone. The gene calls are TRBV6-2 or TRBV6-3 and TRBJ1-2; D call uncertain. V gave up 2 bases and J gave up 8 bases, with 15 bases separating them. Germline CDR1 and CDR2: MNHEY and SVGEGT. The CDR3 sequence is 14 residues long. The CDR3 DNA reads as TGTGCCAGCAGTTACACCTCGCCCATCGGAGGCTACACCTTC. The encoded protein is CASSYTSPIGGYTF.

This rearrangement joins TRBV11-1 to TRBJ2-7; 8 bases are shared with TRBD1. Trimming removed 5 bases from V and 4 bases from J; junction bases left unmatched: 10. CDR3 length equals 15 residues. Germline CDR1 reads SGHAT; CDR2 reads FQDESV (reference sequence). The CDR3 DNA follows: TGTGCCAGCAGCCCGCGCCAGGGGGCGCGGTACGAGCAGTACTTC. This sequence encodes CASSPRQGARYEQYF.

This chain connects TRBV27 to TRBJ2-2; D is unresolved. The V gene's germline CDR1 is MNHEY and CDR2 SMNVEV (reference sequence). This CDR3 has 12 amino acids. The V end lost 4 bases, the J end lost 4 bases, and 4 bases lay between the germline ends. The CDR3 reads CASSSLTGELFF. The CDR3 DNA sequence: TGTGCCAGCAGTTCCCTCACCGGGGAGCTGTTTTTT.